This T cell receptor beta chain was obtained from a study of T-cell reconstitution after alpha-beta-depleted transplantation in children (TCRdb year 2016). The study in broad terms: Using TCR repertoire profiling, the study followed T-cell immune reconstitution in a quantitative way in children after TCRalphabeta/CD19-depleted allogeneic hematopoietic cell transplantation. General study outcomes and caveats: In some patients, the high TCRbeta diversity seen at day 60 was put down to recipient T cells and intrathymic progenitors that had survived conditioning. Hyperexpanded clone frequencies declined over subsequent months; after one year, T-cell counts and TCRbeta diversity were mostly attributed to newly produced T cells. The apparently early recovery of alphabetaT-cell counts about two months after transplant reportedly depended on only several hundred rapidly expanded clones that came from non-depleted graft cells.

Library construction relied on PCR. For sequencing, an Illumina HiSeq 2500 was employed. Molecular barcoding was employed in the preparation of TCR libraries, with unique molecular identifiers being used to normalize TCRbeta repertoire quantification. TCRdb trimmed public reads at Q25 via fastp, called clones via MiXCR and kept in-frame beta chains. A single entry per CDR3 protein holds the most common genes and DNA from its merged rows. This sample has about a million distinct CDR3 sequences in its table, and about 30% of those were observed once. Roughly 31% of the sample rests with the top ten. Measured from the cysteine to the phenylalanine, the CDR3 is 12 residues long. The kept DNA is CDR3 alone, 36 bases in frame from the first base. Relative to germline, V is 3 bases shorter and J is 8 bases shorter, with 11 bases between their ends. The treatment or condition label on this specimen signifies: allogeneic hematopoietic cell transplantation with graft depleted of TCRalphabeta T cells and CD19 B cells. The transplant recipients were children given TCRalphabeta/CD19-depleted allogeneic hematopoietic cell grafts.

For this clonotype: What this receptor recognizes is not known. Base-call qualities are not available, and no considerably larger clone is one nucleotide away.

The chain is encoded by TRBV12-3 or TRBV12-4 joined to TRBJ2-7; a confident D gene designation cannot be given. The source of this sequence is a boy under three years old who had a stem cell transplant for SCID, so the T cells may come from the graft donor. The material sequenced was PBMCs, mostly from graft donor cells, taken 360 days after TCRalphabeta/CD19-depleted stem cell transplant. This receptor has the CDR3 CASSLTPEQQYF. Read as DNA, the sequence is TGTGCCAGCAGTTTGACTCCAGAGCAGCAGTACTTC.